The T cell receptor beta chain described here comes from a study of shared clonotypes between healthy human individuals. Whole-study context: Per donor, CD8 memory used one plate, CD8 naive used two, CD4 memory used three and CD4 naive used three. The study, taken as a whole, reports: Rarefaction gave evidence that sorted-subset sequencing remained incomplete despite large depth.

Per the authors' pipeline: Junction-only sequences without quality scores were provided by ImmunoSEQ, so filtering was different. This table comes from immunoSEQ multiplex PCR, and its TCRdb copy is limited to in-frame clones, with some not included. V and J calls plus clone size are reproduced from that table; the DNA served to infer D and trimming. The data hold millions of clones, with about 92% observed a single time. The length of the CDR3 is 14 residues. In germline, CDR1 is MNHNS, CDR2 SASEGT. V shed 7 bases and J shed 0 bases, with 12 bases lying between them. For this clone: The antigen is unknown.

Sequenced: naive CD4+ T cells sorted from blood. The subset is: CD45RA+ positively selected. The chain couples TRBV6-1 to TRBJ1-2; D is undetermined. The sequence was obtained from a man aged 18 to 30 in good health. The CDR3 nucleotides read TGTGCCAGCACGAAGGGAGATACTAACTATGGCTACACCTTC. Encoded protein: CASTKGDTNYGYTF.